This T cell receptor (beta chain) was retrieved from a study of blood T cell repertoires in COVID-19. Sequencing was performed with immunoSEQ multiplex PCR; in TCRdb, only in-frame clones are kept and a portion is missing. The table includes 90,000 to 100,000 clones, roughly 88% detected once. This CDR3 is 16 amino acids long. CDR1 SEHNR and CDR2 FQNEAQ come from the germline V gene (reference sequence). J was trimmed by 7 bases and V by 5 bases; bases with no gene match: 10. This sequence originates from a human donor in a cohort sampled during active COVID-19. Sample: peripheral blood. The chain combines TRBV7-9 with TRBJ2-2, with 10 bases aligning to TRBD2. In nucleotides, the CDR3 is TGTGCCAGCAGCCTGGCTAGCGGGGGTTCTGTCGGGGAGCTGTTTTTT. Amino acid sequence: CASSLASGGSVGELFF.